The sequence of this T cell receptor beta chain was determined in a study of CD4 T cells in relation to SARS-CoV-2 and coronaviruses. TCRdb's copy holds only in-frame clones and misses some; the assay was immunoSEQ multiplex PCR. The profile shows about 59,000 clones, just over 85% of them singletons. With regard to this clone: Antigen: not known.

CD4+ T cells from unexposed donors were obtained before the COVID-19 pandemic (2011-2018). Whole-study results and caveats: Approximately 65% of donors had memory CD4+ clonotypes crossrecognizing SARS-CoV-2 and common cold coronavirus spike.

The TCR comes from a human donor in good health. Sequencing used memory CD4+ T cells from PBMCs.

The CDR3 loop is CASSFSGLRSTDTQYF. CDR3 in DNA: TGTGCCAGCAGCTTTTCGGGATTGAGGTCCACAGATACGCAGTATTTT. The V call is TRBV7-2, the J call TRBJ2-3; tentative D call: TRBD2 (5 bases). This CDR3 region has 16 residues. Between the trimmed V and J ends, which lost 3 bases and 2 bases, there was a span of 15 bases. The germline gives CDR1 SGHTA, CDR2 FQGNSA.